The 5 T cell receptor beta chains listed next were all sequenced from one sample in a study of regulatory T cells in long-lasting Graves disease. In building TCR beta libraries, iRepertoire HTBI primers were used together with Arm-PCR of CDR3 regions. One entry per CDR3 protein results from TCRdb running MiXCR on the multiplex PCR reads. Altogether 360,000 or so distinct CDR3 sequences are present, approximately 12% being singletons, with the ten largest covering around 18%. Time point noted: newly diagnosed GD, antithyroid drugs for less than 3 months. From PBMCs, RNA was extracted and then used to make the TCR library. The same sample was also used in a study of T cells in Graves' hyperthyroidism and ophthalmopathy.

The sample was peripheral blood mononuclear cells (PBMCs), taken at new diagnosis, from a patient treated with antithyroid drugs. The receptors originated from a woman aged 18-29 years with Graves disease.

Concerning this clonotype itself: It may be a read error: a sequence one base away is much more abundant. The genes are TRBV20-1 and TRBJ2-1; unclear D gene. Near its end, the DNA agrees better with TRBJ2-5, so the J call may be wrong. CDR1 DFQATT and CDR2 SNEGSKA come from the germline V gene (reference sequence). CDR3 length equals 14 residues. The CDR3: CSARDHFSQETQYF. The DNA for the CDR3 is TGCAGTGCTAGAGATCACTTCTCCCAAGAGACCCAGTACTTC.

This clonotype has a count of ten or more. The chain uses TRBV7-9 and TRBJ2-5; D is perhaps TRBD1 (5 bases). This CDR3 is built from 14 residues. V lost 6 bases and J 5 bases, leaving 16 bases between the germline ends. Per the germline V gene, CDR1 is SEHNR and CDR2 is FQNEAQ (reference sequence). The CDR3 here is CASSRKGPGETQYF. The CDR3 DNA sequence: TGTGCCAGCAGTCGTAAGGGGCCGGGTGAGACCCAGTACTTC.

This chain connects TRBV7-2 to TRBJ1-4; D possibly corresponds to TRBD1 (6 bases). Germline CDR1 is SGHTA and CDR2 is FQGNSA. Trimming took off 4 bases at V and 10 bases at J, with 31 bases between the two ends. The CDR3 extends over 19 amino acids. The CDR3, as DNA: TGTGCCAGCAGCTACATCTCCGGACGGCGGGTGTCAGGGGCAGGAAAACTGTTTTTT. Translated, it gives CASSYISGRRVSGAGKLFF.

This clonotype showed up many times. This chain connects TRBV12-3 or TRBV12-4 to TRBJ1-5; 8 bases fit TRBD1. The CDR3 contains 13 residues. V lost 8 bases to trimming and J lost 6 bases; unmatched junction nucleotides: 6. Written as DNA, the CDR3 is TGTGCCAGCCGGACAGGGACCAGTCAGCCCCAGCATTTT. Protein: CASRTGTSQPQHF.

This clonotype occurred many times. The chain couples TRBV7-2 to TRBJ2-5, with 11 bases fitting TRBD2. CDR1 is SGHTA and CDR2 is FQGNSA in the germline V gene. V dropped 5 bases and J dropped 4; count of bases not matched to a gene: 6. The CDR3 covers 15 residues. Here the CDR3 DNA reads TGTGCCAGCAGCCTGACTAGCGGGATAGGAGAGACCCAGTACTTC. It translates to CASSLTSGIGETQYF.